One sample yielded the 30 T cell receptor beta chains listed below, sequenced in a study of OX40 agonist ivuxolimab in advanced cancers. Here immunoSEQ multiplex PCR was the method, and the copy in TCRdb shows in-frame clones only, minus some. The table lists 60,000 to 80,000 clones, more than 65% of them singletons. Sequences were derived from CD4+ or CD8+ T cells sorted from blood, sampled in a trial of the OX40 agonist ivuxolimab. The receptor source for this set is an adult with an advanced solid tumor such as melanoma, head and neck, liver or kidney cancer.

This chain connects TRBV18 to TRBJ1-1; D unresolved. The V gene's germline CDR1 is KGHSH and CDR2 LQKENI. The V gene lost 4 bases and the J gene lost 5 bases, with 14 bases spanning the gap. The CDR3 spans 14 residues. This CDR3 is CASSQATAGTEAFF. The CDR3 DNA is TGTGCCAGCTCACAAGCTACCGCGGGGACTGAAGCTTTCTTT.

This chain uses TRBV7-2 with TRBJ2-2; D uncertain. The germline V gene has CDR1 SGHTA and CDR2 FQGNSA. V dropped 2 bases and J dropped 1 base, with 11 bases sitting between them. The CDR3 contains 16 residues. CDR3 in DNA: TGTGCCAGCAGCTTAAATTCCCGCTTGAACACCGGGGAGCTGTTTTTT. The encoded protein is CASSLNSRLNTGELFF.

For the CDR3, the DNA is TGTGCCAGCTCCCGAGAGACGGGTGACAAACTGTTTTTT. Translation: CASSRETGDKLFF. The V call is TRBV18, the J call TRBJ1-4; D remains unclear. V was cut by 6 bases and J by 11 bases, with 16 bases left in between. The CDR3 is made up of 13 amino acids. Germline CDR1 reads KGHSH; CDR2 reads LQKENI.

J is TRBJ1-2 and V is TRBV5-6; no firm D call. Between the trimmed V and J ends, which lost 1 base and 4 bases, there was a span of 14 bases. The germline gives CDR1 SGHDT, CDR2 YYEEEE. The CDR3 is made up of 15 amino acids. CDR3 sequence reads: CASSLTPKPLYGYTF. CDR3 coding DNA: TGTGCCAGCAGCTTGACCCCCAAGCCGCTCTATGGCTACACCTTC.

The rearrangement links TRBV15 to TRBJ1-4; D call uncertain. The CDR3 is 15 amino acids. CDR1 LNHNV and CDR2 YYDKDF come from the germline V gene (reference sequence). V was trimmed by 0 bases and J by 4 bases, leaving 9 bases between them. The CDR3 loop reads CATSRDGKLNEKLFF. For the CDR3, the DNA is TGTGCCACCAGCAGAGATGGCAAACTTAATGAAAAACTGTTTTTT.

The rearrangement links TRBV2 to TRBJ2-5; D gene ambiguous. This CDR3 has 11 amino acids. The germline gives CDR1 SNHLY, CDR2 FYNNEI. The V and J ends lost 3 bases and 5 bases respectively, with 4 bases between them. DNA for the CDR3: TGTGCCAGCAGTGATTGGGAGACCCAGTACTTC. The encoded protein is CASSDWETQYF.

The chain links TRBV25-1 to TRBJ1-6; 7 nucleotides match TRBD1. Germline CDR1 MGHDK, CDR2 SYGVNS. The CDR3 sequence is 15 residues long. V was pared by 2 bases and J by 9 bases, with 7 bases of the junction left unmatched. CDR3 loop: CASSETGDGISPLHF. Here the CDR3 DNA reads TGTGCCAGCAGTGAAACAGGGGATGGCATTTCACCCCTCCACTTT.

This rearrangement joins TRBV28 to TRBJ1-5; D is possibly TRBD1 (5 bases). This CDR3 is built from 16 residues. Germline values: CDR1 MDHEN, CDR2 SYDVKM. V was cut by 7 bases and J by 4 bases, with 20 bases left in between. Written as DNA, the CDR3 is TGTGCCAGCACGAGGGGATCCACAGAGCTTAATCAGCCCCAGCATTTT. This sequence encodes CASTRGSTELNQPQHF. Together with reference TRBV28 and TRBJ1-5, the CDR3 gives the full variable domain: DVKVTQSSRYLVKRTGEKVFLECVQDMDHENMFWYRQDPGLGLRLIYFSYDVKMKEKGDIPEGYSVSREKKERFSLILESASTNQTSMYLCASTRGSTELNQPQHFGDGTRLSIL.

The gene calls are TRBV11-3 and TRBJ1-4, with D unresolved. Germline V gene sequence: CDR1 SGHNT, CDR2 YENEEA. This CDR3 contains 10 residues. The CDR3 nucleotides read TGTCCACTAACCGGGGAAAAACTGTTTTTT. This translates into CPLTGEKLFF. Full variable domain (outside the CDR3, taken from reference TRBV11-3 and TRBJ1-4): EAGVVQSPRYKIIEKKQPVAFWCNPISGHNTLYWYLQNLGQGPELLIRYENEEAVDDSQLPKDRFSAERLKGVDSTLKIQPAELGDSAVYLCPLTGEKLFFGSGTQLSVL.

The chain employs TRBV29-1 and TRBJ1-5, with 9 bases matching TRBD1. The junction had 3 bases not matched to a gene; V was cut back by 6 bases and J by 0 bases. This CDR3 spans 14 amino acids. In germline, CDR1 is SQVTM, CDR2 ANQGSEA. CDR3 DNA: TGCAGCGTCAGGACAGGGGATAGCAATCAGCCCCAGCATTTT. Translated, it gives CSVRTGDSNQPQHF.

V usage is TRBV6-6 and J usage is TRBJ1-6; D gene uncertain. The CDR3 is 13 residues long. The germline V and J ends were trimmed by 2 bases and 8 bases, with 7 bases remaining between them. In germline, CDR1 is MNHNY, CDR2 SVGAGI (reference sequence). CDR3 in amino acids: CASSYGPDSPLHF. The CDR3 nucleotides read TGTGCCAGCAGTTACGGCCCCGATTCACCCCTCCACTTT.

This clone appeared a few times. This sequence joins TRBV29-1 and TRBJ1-1; D uncertain. V lost 4 bases and J lost 7, with 13 bases in between. The germline V gene has CDR1 SQVTM and CDR2 ANQGSEA. This CDR3 is 12 amino acids long. CDR3 residues: CSVGLPDFEAFF. For the CDR3, the DNA is TGCAGCGTTGGGCTCCCGGACTTTGAAGCTTTCTTT.

J is TRBJ1-2 and V is TRBV28; tentatively, D is TRBD1 (6 bases). Per the germline V gene, CDR1 is MDHEN and CDR2 is SYDVKM. Trimming removed 7 bases from V and 5 bases from J, with 26 bases in between. CDR3 size: 17 residues. CDR3 region: CASNIGGPPQRGYGYTF. The CDR3 DNA is TGTGCCAGCAATATAGGGGGACCTCCACAACGAGGTTATGGCTACACCTTC.

The rearrangement joins TRBV2 to TRBJ1-2; the match to TRBD1 covers 7 bases. The CDR3 is made up of 15 amino acids. CDR1 and CDR2 (germline): SNHLY, FYNNEI. The junction had 6 bases not matched to a gene; V was cut back by 1 base and J by 4 bases. CDR3 protein: CASSEGGTALYGYTF. The CDR3 DNA reads as TGTGCCAGCAGTGAAGGGGGGACAGCCCTCTATGGCTACACCTTC.

The chain has TRBV4-1 and TRBJ2-3, with D possibly TRBD1 on 5 matching bases. Germline values: CDR1 MGHRA, CDR2 YSYEKL. V lost 1 base and J 4 bases, leaving 15 bases between the germline ends. The CDR3 totals 16 residues. CDR3 sequence (DNA): TGCGCCAGCAGCCAAGTGGGGCCCCTTTCCGCAGATACGCAGTATTTT. Its translation: CASSQVGPLSADTQYF.

This chain connects TRBV4-1 to TRBJ2-5; TRBD2 aligns across 14 bases. This CDR3 has 18 residues. The ends lost 2 bases at V and 2 bases at J; junction bases unmatched: 7. Germline V gives CDR1 MGHRA, CDR2 YSYEKL. The CDR3 is CASSQTGTSGGLQETQYF. CDR3 nucleotides: TGCGCCAGCAGCCAAACCGGGACTAGCGGGGGCTTGCAAGAGACCCAGTACTTC.

This clone has a handful of counts. The chain employs TRBV6-5 and TRBJ1-2, with D possibly matching TRBD1 (5 bases). Germline V gene data show CDR1 as MNHEY and CDR2 as SVGAGI. The CDR3 runs to 16 residues. V was trimmed by 2 bases and J by 4 bases, leaving 17 bases between them. CDR3 loop: CASSYGTVQVGYGYTF. In DNA, the CDR3 is TGTGCCAGCAGTTACGGGACCGTCCAGGTTGGCTATGGCTACACCTTC.

The J gene is TRBJ2-5, the V gene TRBV21-1; the tabulated D call, TRBD1, remains unverified against the DNA. TRBV21-1 is a known pseudogene. This CDR3 spans 14 amino acids. The CDR3 reads CASSAGMTLETQYF. Here the CDR3 DNA reads TGTGCCAGCTCGGCAGGGATGACCTTAGAGACCCAGTACTTC.

The rearrangement links TRBV7-2 to TRBJ1-1; the D is unclear. Deletions cut 2 bases from V and 6 bases from J, with 10 bases between. Germline V gene data show CDR1 as SGHTA and CDR2 as FQGNSA. CDR3 size: 13 residues. As DNA, the CDR3 is TGTGCCAGCAGCTTATTAGGGTGGTCTGAAGCTTTCTTT. Translation gives CASSLLGWSEAFF.

The CDR3 DNA reads as TGTGCCAGTGCCCGACAGGGGTTGAATTCACCCCTCCACTTT. Its translation: CASARQGLNSPLHF. The chain combines TRBV19 with TRBJ1-6, with 8 bases aligning to TRBD1. CDR3 length equals 14 residues. The J segment lost 7 bases and the V segment lost 8 bases, leaving 7 bases of the junction unmatched. Germline CDR1 reads LNHDA; CDR2 reads SQIVND (reference sequence).

This clone was found a few times. This chain connects TRBV4-1 to TRBJ2-7, with TRBD1 identical over 9 bases. Trimming took 3 bases from V and 2 from J; bases not matched to a gene: 2. This CDR3 spans 14 amino acids. The V gene's germline CDR1 is MGHRA and CDR2 YSYEKL. The CDR3 DNA follows: TGCGCCAGCAGCCAGGACAGGGGCGCCTACGAGCAGTACTTC. As protein: CASSQDRGAYEQYF.

The rearrangement links TRBV5-1 to TRBJ1-1, with a possible D match to TRBD1 (6 bases). The germline V gene has CDR1 SGHRS and CDR2 YFSETQ. The CDR3 spans 15 residues. V was clipped by 4 bases and J by 9 bases, with 22 bases between them. This CDR3 reads CASSPGGGSGVQAFF. CDR3 coding DNA: TGCGCCAGCAGCCCCGGTGGGGGTTCAGGGGTTCAAGCTTTCTTT.

This chain joins TRBV15 and TRBJ1-1; the D gene is possibly TRBD1 (5 bases). CDR3 length: 14 amino acids. The germline V and J ends were trimmed by 0 bases and 3 bases, with 8 bases remaining between them. CDR1 is LNHNV and CDR2 is YYDKDF in the germline V gene (reference sequence). The CDR3 reads CATSREAGDTEAFF. CDR3 nucleotides: TGTGCCACCAGCAGAGAAGCGGGGGACACTGAAGCTTTCTTT.

This sequence joins TRBV5-4 and TRBJ1-1; 7 nucleotides line up with TRBD1. The V gene's germline CDR1 is SGHNT and CDR2 YYREEE (reference sequence). This CDR3 spans 18 amino acids. V lost 2 bases, J lost 0 bases, and 13 bases stayed unmatched. DNA for the CDR3: TGTGCCAGCAGCTTAACACAGGGGTCTCGGGCGATGAACACTGAAGCTTTCTTT. Protein: CASSLTQGSRAMNTEAFF. The variable domain in full, with the rest retrieved from reference TRBV5-4 and TRBJ1-1, is ETGVTQSPTHLIKTRGQQVTLRCSSQSGHNTVSWYQQALGQGPQFIFQYYREEENGRGNFPPRFSGLQFPNYSSELNVNALELDDSALYLCASSLTQGSRAMNTEAFFGQGTRLTVV.

V gene TRBV11-3 combines with J gene TRBJ2-6; 8 bases line up with TRBD1. The CDR3 loop spans 20 amino acids. From germline, CDR1 is SGHNT and CDR2 YENEEA. J lost 0 bases, V lost 1 base, and 11 bases had no gene match. The CDR3 is CASSLGQSQGAFSGANVLTF. The CDR3 nucleotides are TGTGCCAGCAGCTTAGGACAGAGTCAGGGGGCGTTCTCTGGGGCCAACGTCCTGACTTTC.

V and J are TRBV6-5 and TRBJ1-5, with D unclear. V was trimmed by 2 bases and J by 7 bases, leaving 12 bases between them. Germline V lookup: CDR1 MNHEY, CDR2 SVGAGI. The length of the CDR3 is 14 residues. The DNA for the CDR3 is TGTGCCAGCAGTTACAGCGGGTCGACCCAGCCCCAGCATTTT. It encodes CASSYSGSTQPQHF.

This sequence joins TRBV9 and TRBJ2-4; TRBD1 agrees at 12 bases. Germline values: CDR1 SGDLS, CDR2 YYNGEE. The CDR3 runs 21 residues. Trimming took 3 bases from V and 1 from J; bases not matched to a gene: 17. In DNA form, the CDR3 reads TGTGCCAGCAGCGCCCGGGGGACAGGGGGCGGAGTAGGCTCCGCCAAAAACATTCAGTACTTC. Residues: CASSARGTGGGVGSAKNIQYF.

As to this clone: Sequence at one end of the junction differs from germline and may be a read error. Other DNA sequences within the sample encode an identical CDR3. The chain is built from TRBV5-1 and TRBJ1-2; weak D call: TRBD1 (5 bases). CDR3 length equals 15 residues. Per germline, CDR1 SGHRS and CDR2 YFSETQ. CDR3 in DNA: TGCGCCAGTAGCTTGGACGGGGGGACCAACTATGGCTACACCTTC. Translated: CASSLDGGTNYGYTF.

The chain employs TRBV15 and TRBJ1-5; maybe TRBD1 (5 bases). The CDR3 extends over 16 amino acids. V dropped 5 bases and J dropped 0 bases, with 14 bases sitting between them. The germline V gene encodes CDR1 LNHNV and CDR2 YYDKDF (reference sequence). The CDR3 sequence: CATSRGGGYSNQPQHF. The DNA for the CDR3 is TGTGCCACCAGCCGTGGGGGGGGGTATAGCAATCAGCCCCAGCATTTT.

The chain carries TRBV19 and TRBJ1-1, with D perhaps matching TRBD1 (6 bases). CDR3 length equals 13 residues. Trimming pared 9 bases from V and 10 bases from J, leaving 21 bases between. Germline CDR1 LNHDA, CDR2 SQIVND (reference sequence). The CDR3, as DNA: TGTGCCAGCAGAACCACAGGGATCTGGTCAGCTTTCTTT. It codes for CASRTTGIWSAFF.